The 23 T cell receptor beta chains below were found in one sample sequenced in a study of blood T cell repertoires in COVID-19 (dated by TCRdb to between 2020 and 2021). Library construction relied on the immunoSEQ multiplex PCR assay. The table comes from immuneACCESS by way of TCRdb, which keeps in-frame sequences with V and J called. Part of the clones is missing from these tables; in studies checked, under half for an unresolved V gene and the rest for unknown reasons. The sample table records over 300,000 clones; about 90% of these occur just once. Approximately 7% of the sample goes to the ten largest clones. Sample: peripheral blood. The receptors here all came from a young man with active or convalescent COVID-19.

The V gene is TRBV18, the J gene TRBJ1-3, with 12 bases lining up with TRBD1. CDR3 length: 16 residues. Unmatched junction bases numbered 3, after V lost 4 bases and J lost 2 bases. Germline V CDR1 and CDR2: KGHSH, LQKENI. The CDR3 is CASSRRDRGPGNTIYF. The CDR3 DNA is TGTGCCAGCTCACGACGGGACAGGGGGCCTGGAAACACCATATATTTT.

This chain uses TRBV14 with TRBJ2-1, with TRBD2 matching 7 bases. Germline V CDR1 and CDR2: SGHDN, FVKESK. This CDR3 has 15 residues. V lost 4 bases, J lost 4 bases, and 7 bases stayed unmatched. The CDR3 here is CASSLVTSWYNEQFF. CDR3 sequence (DNA): TGTGCCAGCAGCCTCGTGACTAGCTGGTACAATGAGCAGTTCTTC.

This clone occurred once. CDR3 DNA: TGTGCCAGCAGCTCCCGGGACAGACCGTACAATGAGCAGTTCTTC. This gives the protein CASSSRDRPYNEQFF. V and J are TRBV11-3 and TRBJ2-1; 7 positions match TRBD1. Germline lookup yields CDR1 SGHNT and CDR2 YENEEA. This CDR3 has 15 amino acids. With V trimmed by 4 bases and J by 4 bases, 7 bases remained unmatched.

V and J are TRBV7-2 and TRBJ2-5; perhaps TRBD1 as D (5 bases). The CDR3 has 13 amino acids. Germline CDR1 is SGHTA and CDR2 is FQGNSA. Deletions cut 5 bases from V and 5 bases from J, with 12 bases between. CDR3 sequence reads: CASSPGQWETQYF. The DNA for the CDR3 is TGTGCCAGCAGCCCCGGACAATGGGAGACCCAGTACTTC.

The chain recombines TRBV11-2 with TRBJ1-1; TRBD1 matches 10 bases. The V gene's germline CDR1 is SGHAT and CDR2 FQNNGV. V shed 1 base, J shed 10 bases, and the junction held 3 bases outside the gene matches. The CDR3 runs 13 residues. CDR3 DNA: TGTGCCAGCAGCTTAGTGACAGGGGGCCGAGCTTTCTTT. Residues: CASSLVTGGRAFF.

The CDR3 DNA follows: TGTGCCAGCAGTCAATCAGGGGTGTTGGACACCGGGGAGCTGTTTTTT. Protein sequence: CASSQSGVLDTGELFF. The V gene is TRBV6-2 or TRBV6-3, the J gene TRBJ2-2; D may be TRBD1 (6 bases). Germline CDR1 is MNHEY and CDR2 is SVGEGT. Trimming stripped 5 bases from V and 3 bases from J, with 16 bases between. The CDR3 has 16 residues.

This sequence joins TRBV3-1 (or the pseudogene TRBV3-2) and TRBJ1-1; D might be TRBD1 (6 bases). Germline CDR1 LGHDT, CDR2 YNNKEL (reference sequence). Trimming left V 4 bases short and J 0 bases short, with 15 bases between. The length of the CDR3 is 16 residues. The CDR3 DNA sequence: TGTGCCAGCAGCCCCCGGACAGTTAGTTTGAACACTGAAGCTTTCTTT. This codes for CASSPRTVSLNTEAFF.

The chain recombines TRBV24-1 with TRBJ1-1; no reliable D call. The V end lost 5 bases, the J end lost 4 bases, and 10 bases lay between the germline ends. Per the germline V gene, CDR1 is KGHDR and CDR2 is SFDVKD. The CDR3 consists of 13 residues. In DNA form, the CDR3 reads TGTGCCACCAGTGTCCCGGGGAGCACTGAAGCTTTCTTT. This encodes CATSVPGSTEAFF.

This chain uses TRBV7-9 with TRBJ2-5, with D possibly TRBD1 on 6 matching bases. With 1 base removed from V and 5 bases from J, the gap between germline ends came to 11 bases. The germline V gene encodes CDR1 SEHNR and CDR2 FQNEAQ (reference sequence). The CDR3 runs 14 residues. CDR3 sequence reads: CASSLGGQGETQYF. In DNA form, the CDR3 reads TGTGCCAGCAGCTTAGGAGGGCAGGGGGAGACCCAGTACTTC.

The chain uses TRBV7-6 and TRBJ1-5; 8 bases match TRBD1. CDR1 is SGHVS and CDR2 is FNYEAQ in the germline V gene. The CDR3 length is 15 residues. Germline trimming cut 1 base from V and 5 bases from J; bases unmatched to any gene: 4. CDR3 DNA sequence: TGTGCCAGCAGCTTAGGAGACAGGGGCGATCAGCCCCAGCATTTT. This gives the protein CASSLGDRGDQPQHF. Based on the CDR3 plus reference TRBV7-6 and TRBJ1-5, the full variable domain is GAGVSQSPRYKVTKRGQDVALRCDPISGHVSLYWYRQALGQGPEFLTYFNYEAQQDKSGLPNDRFSAERPEGSISTLTIQRTEQRDSAMYRCASSLGDRGDQPQHFGDGTRLSIL.

The rearrangement links TRBV28 to TRBJ2-1; D unresolved. CDR1 is MDHEN, CDR2 SYDVKM, per germline. The germline V and J ends were trimmed by 4 bases and 0 bases, with 7 bases remaining between them. This CDR3 has 14 amino acids. CDR3 in DNA: TGTGCCAGCAGTTCTACTATCTCCTACAATGAGCAGTTCTTC. Translating gives CASSSTISYNEQFF.

The genes are TRBV18 and TRBJ2-7; the match to TRBD2 covers 7 bases. This CDR3 is built from 15 residues. The junction had 3 bases not matched to a gene; V was cut back by 0 bases and J by 1 base. Germline CDR1 KGHSH, CDR2 LQKENI. Here the CDR3 reads CASSPPGRESYEQYF. The CDR3 coding sequence is TGTGCCAGCTCACCACCGGGGCGGGAGTCCTACGAGCAGTACTTC.

The chain couples TRBV9 to TRBJ1-4; the match to TRBD1 covers 7 bases. CDR1 is SGDLS and CDR2 is YYNGEE in the germline V gene. The trim removed 4 bases at V and 5 bases at J, leaving 11 bases unmatched. CDR3 size: 16 residues. This CDR3 reads CASSFRTGTDNEKLFF. The CDR3 DNA reads as TGTGCCAGCAGCTTCCGTACCGGGACAGACAATGAAAAACTGTTTTTT.

The chain is built from TRBV7-2 and TRBJ2-5, with a weak D call TRBD1 (6 bases). The V gene lost 1 base and the J gene lost 2 bases, with 11 bases spanning the gap. Germline V lookup: CDR1 SGHTA, CDR2 FQGNSA. The CDR3 is 15 amino acids. CDR3 DNA: TGTGCCAGCAGCTTAGACAGGGCCGTTCAAGAGACCCAGTACTTC. It encodes CASSLDRAVQETQYF.

The chain couples TRBV4-3 to TRBJ1-2, with 7 bases aligning to TRBD1. The CDR3 extends over 15 amino acids. Germline CDR1 reads LGHNA; CDR2 reads YSLEER. The V gene end was trimmed by 0 bases and the J gene end by 3 bases; junction bases not matched to a gene: 4. CDR3 protein: CASSQEDRRDYGYTF. CDR3 DNA: TGCGCCAGCAGCCAAGAGGACAGGCGGGACTATGGCTACACCTTC.

The chain couples TRBV11-3 to TRBJ2-3, with D possibly being TRBD1 (5 bases). This CDR3 has 14 amino acids. Trimming stripped 2 bases from V and 7 bases from J, with 13 bases between. Germline-derived CDR1 and CDR2 are SGHNT and YENEEA. The CDR3 reads CASSLNDQGNTQYF. For the CDR3, the DNA is TGTGCCAGCAGCTTAAACGACCAGGGTAATACGCAGTATTTT.

V gene TRBV4-1 combines with J gene TRBJ2-5; D is perhaps TRBD1 (7 bases). CDR3 length: 16 amino acids. Per the germline V gene, CDR1 is MGHRA and CDR2 is YSYEKL. Deletions cut 0 bases from V and 7 bases from J, with 18 bases between. This CDR3 reads CASSQEWPGGFGTQYF. The CDR3 DNA reads TGCGCCAGCAGCCAAGAATGGCCAGGGGGGTTTGGGACCCAGTACTTC.

The chain joins TRBV6-5 to TRBJ1-5; 8 bases are shared with TRBD1. Germline CDR1 is MNHEY and CDR2 is SVGAGI. The CDR3 totals 15 residues. The J segment lost 4 bases and the V segment lost 5 bases, leaving 7 bases of the junction unmatched. This CDR3 reads CASSPEDRANQPQHF. The CDR3 nucleotides are TGTGCCAGCAGTCCAGAGGACAGGGCGAATCAGCCCCAGCATTTT.

The chain recombines TRBV10-3 with TRBJ1-2; TRBD1 might be the D (6 bases). The V end lost 7 bases, the J end lost 6 bases, and 12 bases lay between the germline ends. This CDR3 spans 12 amino acids. Germline-derived CDR1 and CDR2 are ENHRY and SYGVKD. CDR3 coding DNA: TGTGCCATCACTCCAGGGGTTGATGGCTACACCTTC. Its translation: CAITPGVDGYTF.

This clone showed up just a few times. The J gene is TRBJ1-2, the V gene TRBV3-1 (or the pseudogene TRBV3-2); D call uncertain. Trimming took off 3 bases at V and 4 bases at J, with 18 bases between the two ends. Germline loops: CDR1 LGHDT, CDR2 YNNKEL (reference sequence). This CDR3 comprises 16 residues. In DNA form, the CDR3 reads TGTGCCAGCAGCCATGATCTTAGGCGGGCGGCCTATGGCTACACCTTC. As protein: CASSHDLRRAAYGYTF.

V usage is TRBV28 and J usage is TRBJ1-5; a weak D match, TRBD1 (5 bases). Trimming pared 7 bases from V and 9 bases from J, leaving 13 bases between. CDR1 and CDR2 (germline): MDHEN, SYDVKM. The CDR3 has 12 amino acids. This CDR3 reads CASTTLGPPQHF. CDR3 in DNA: TGTGCCAGCACTACCCTGGGGCCGCCCCAGCATTTT.

This chain links TRBV4-1 with TRBJ1-1; 7 bases are shared with TRBD1. Germline V gene sequence: CDR1 MGHRA, CDR2 YSYEKL. With 3 bases clipped from V and 2 bases from J, the junction kept 3 bases outside the gene matches. The CDR3 is made up of 14 amino acids. The CDR3 region is CASSQGQFNTEAFF. CDR3 nucleotide sequence: TGCGCCAGCAGCCAGGGACAGTTCAACACTGAAGCTTTCTTT.

The rearrangement joins TRBV11-3 to TRBJ2-2; D may be TRBD1 (7 bases). Germline lookup yields CDR1 SGHNT and CDR2 YENEEA. The V end lost 5 bases, the J end lost 4 bases, and 17 bases lay between the germline ends. This CDR3 contains 16 residues. The CDR3 DNA sequence: TGTGCCAGCAGCCCGAGGGGGGCAGGGGGCACCGGGGAGCTGTTTTTT. This sequence encodes CASSPRGAGGTGELFF. The complete variable domain, with remaining parts taken from reference TRBV11-3 and TRBJ2-2, reads EAGVVQSPRYKIIEKKQPVAFWCNPISGHNTLYWYLQNLGQGPELLIRYENEEAVDDSQLPKDRFSAERLKGVDSTLKIQPAELGDSAVYLCASSPRGAGGTGELFFGEGSRLTVL.